This T cell receptor (beta chain) stems from a study of blood T cell repertoires in COVID-19. V shed 0 bases and J 2 bases; nucleotides not matched to a gene: 3. The CDR3 is made up of 16 amino acids. Germline loops: CDR1 MNHNS, CDR2 SASEGT. Clones were read by immunoSEQ multiplex PCR, and TCRdb kept only the in-frame ones, dropping some. The data contain 95,000 to 150,000 clones, 88% of them singletons. The TCR sequence derives from a man in his fifties or sixties with acute or convalescent COVID-19. Sequences were obtained from peripheral blood. This sequence joins TRBV6-1 and TRBJ1-3, with 8 positions matching TRBD1. The CDR3 loop reads CASSEADRVPGNTIYF. CDR3 in DNA: TGTGCCAGCAGTGAAGCGGACAGGGTTCCTGGAAACACCATATATTTT.